These 19 T cell receptor beta chains share one sample of origin, sequenced in a study of cytomegalovirus exposure and HLA in healthy donors. In the PCR, 60 Vbeta and 13 Jbeta primers were used. Libraries were prepared by immunoSEQ multiplex PCR; TCRdb keeps only in-frame clonotypes and omits some of them. Among around 100,000 clones listed, around 81% were seen once. Sequenced material: PBMCs. These receptor sequences come from a female donor in good health and CMV-seropositive.

The chain has TRBV5-1 and TRBJ2-7; D unclear. The V gene lost 3 bases and the J gene lost 0 bases, with 13 bases spanning the gap. The CDR3 loop spans 15 amino acids. Germline V gene sequence: CDR1 SGHRS, CDR2 YFSETQ. The CDR3 spells CASSSGAPSSYEQYF. DNA of the CDR3: TGCGCCAGCAGCTCAGGTGCCCCCAGCTCCTACGAGCAGTACTTC.

The chain combines TRBV11-2 with TRBJ1-4; 8 bases are a match to TRBD1. Trimming at V came to 5 bases and at J to 4 bases, leaving 9 bases not matched to a gene. The CDR3 extends over 16 amino acids. CDR1 is SGHAT, CDR2 FQNNGV, per germline. This CDR3 reads CASSRTGPYINEKLFF. The CDR3 DNA reads TGTGCCAGCAGCCGGACAGGGCCTTACATTAATGAAAAACTGTTTTTT.

The chain is built from TRBV28 and TRBJ1-6; weak D call: TRBD1 (6 bases). Between the trimmed V and J ends, which lost 2 bases and 1 base, there was a span of 9 bases. CDR3 length: 16 amino acids. Germline loops: CDR1 MDHEN, CDR2 SYDVKM. DNA for the CDR3: TGTGCCAGCAGTTTAGGGGGGGCATCCTATAATTCACCCCTCCACTTT. Translation gives CASSLGGASYNSPLHF.

The chain employs TRBV28 and TRBJ1-1, with 8 bases matching TRBD1. This CDR3 spans 15 amino acids. J lost 5 bases, V lost 8 bases, and 13 bases had no gene match. Germline loops: CDR1 MDHEN, CDR2 SYDVKM. CDR3 protein: CASGFTTGGGTEAFF. The CDR3 coding sequence is TGTGCCAGCGGCTTCACCACAGGGGGAGGAACTGAAGCTTTCTTT.

This chain joins TRBV14 and TRBJ2-1; D might be TRBD2 (6 bases). The CDR3 has 16 residues. Per germline, CDR1 SGHDN and CDR2 FVKESK. The V end was cut by 1 base, the J end by 1 base, with 11 bases between. Here the CDR3 reads CASSQVGGTSYNEQFF. In DNA, the CDR3 is TGTGCCAGCAGCCAAGTTGGAGGGACTTCCTACAATGAGCAGTTCTTC. The full variable domain, its missing parts supplied by reference TRBV14 and TRBJ2-1, is EAGVTQFPSHSVIEKGQTVTLRCDPISGHDNLYWYRRVMGKEIKFLLHFVKESKQDESGMPNNRFLAERTGGTYSTLKVQPAELEDSGVYFCASSQVGGTSYNEQFFGPGTRLTVL.

This clone was seen once. Other DNA variants within this sample encode the same CDR3. The rearrangement joins TRBV9 to TRBJ1-1; D is undetermined. Trimming stripped 0 bases from V and 1 base from J, with 10 bases between. The CDR3 totals 15 residues. Germline V gene data show CDR1 as SGDLS and CDR2 as YYNGEE. The CDR3: CASSVGWRANTEAFF. DNA for the CDR3: TGTGCCAGCAGCGTAGGATGGAGGGCGAACACTGAAGCTTTCTTT.

The V and J genes are TRBV5-6 and TRBJ2-3; TRBD1 aligns across 7 bases. Trimming took 2 bases from V and 0 from J; bases not matched to a gene: 6. The CDR3 runs to 16 residues. Germline V gene lookup returns CDR1 SGHDT and CDR2 YYEEEE. The CDR3 here is CASSLSQGSSTDTQYF. Written as DNA, the CDR3 is TGTGCCAGCAGCTTATCACAGGGGTCTAGCACAGATACGCAGTATTTT.

The chain is built from TRBV29-1 and TRBJ2-7, with 14 bases identical to TRBD2. Germline V lookup: CDR1 SQVTM, CDR2 ANQGSEA. V gave up 8 bases and J gave up 3 bases; unmatched junction bases: 6. This CDR3 has 14 residues. In DNA form, the CDR3 reads TGCAGCATAGGGACTAGCGGGAGTTTCTACGAGCAGTACTTC. Protein sequence: CSIGTSGSFYEQYF.

This chain links TRBV19 with TRBJ1-5; the D gene is possibly TRBD1 (6 bases). CDR1 is LNHDA and CDR2 is SQIVND in the germline V gene (reference sequence). The V end was cut by 9 bases, the J end by 5 bases, with 11 bases between. This CDR3 contains 12 residues. CDR3 in amino acids: CASRGGDQPQHF. The CDR3 nucleotides read TGTGCCAGCAGGGGAGGGGATCAGCCCCAGCATTTT.

The gene calls are TRBV9 and TRBJ2-7; the match to TRBD1 covers 9 bases. Germline CDR1 reads SGDLS; CDR2 reads YYNGEE. V lost 0 bases and J lost 6; bases outside the gene matches: 10. The CDR3 runs 16 residues. CDR3 in amino acids: CASSVEGQGLGSEQYF. The CDR3 DNA is TGTGCCAGCAGCGTAGAGGGACAGGGTTTAGGAAGCGAGCAGTACTTC.

On this clone itself: One junction end disagrees with the germline gene, perhaps due to a read error. The chain links TRBV7-8 to TRBJ1-5; D is unresolved. The CDR3 has 12 residues. Germline V gene data show CDR1 as SGHVS and CDR2 as FQNEAQ. The CDR3 coding sequence is TGTGCCAGCAGCCCTATCGATCAACCCCAGCATTTT. Translation: CASSPIDQPQHF.

The CDR3 DNA reads TGTGCCACCAGCCGGGACAGGGGACAGACCCAGTACTTC. It specifies CATSRDRGQTQYF. The rearrangement uses TRBV15 and TRBJ2-5, with TRBD1 identical over 10 bases. Germline V gives CDR1 LNHNV, CDR2 YYDKDF (reference sequence). CDR3 size: 13 residues. The ends lost 5 bases at V and 6 bases at J; junction bases unmatched: 3.

J is TRBJ1-2 and V is TRBV5-6, with TRBD1 as a possible D gene (5 bases). V was cut by 0 bases and J by 7 bases, with 13 bases left in between. CDR3 size: 14 residues. Germline values: CDR1 SGHDT, CDR2 YYEEEE. The CDR3 nucleotides read TGTGCCAGCAGCTTGGCTGGGGCAGCGCGTGGCTACACCTTC. This sequence encodes CASSLAGAARGYTF.

The rearrangement joins TRBV25-1 to TRBJ2-3; possible D gene TRBD2, 6 bases. The CDR3 runs to 16 residues. V was trimmed by 7 bases and J by 0 bases, leaving 17 bases between them. The germline V gene encodes CDR1 MGHDK and CDR2 SYGVNS. DNA of the CDR3: TGTGCCAGCACCCCTCTGCGCAGCGGGAGCACAGATACGCAGTATTTT. This encodes CASTPLRSGSTDTQYF.

V is TRBV5-6 and J is TRBJ2-7, with 8 positions matching TRBD1. Germline assignment: CDR1 SGHDT and CDR2 YYEEEE. The CDR3 is 15 residues long. After removal of 6 bases from V and 3 bases from J, the junction contained 11 bases not matched to a gene. The CDR3 DNA reads as TGTGCCAGCACCTCCTCAGGGGGCGAGGTCTACGAGCAGTACTTC. Residues: CASTSSGGEVYEQYF.

V gene TRBV11-2 combines with J gene TRBJ1-2; the D is unclear. In germline, CDR1 is SGHAT, CDR2 FQNNGV. This CDR3 is 14 amino acids long. V gave up 3 bases and J gave up 8 bases, with 16 bases separating them. CDR3 nucleotides: TGTGCCAGCAGCTTGGGAGAGATAATCGGAGGCTACACCTTC. Protein product: CASSLGEIIGGYTF.

This sequence joins TRBV30 and TRBJ1-6; D not certain. CDR3 size: 14 residues. V was pared by 0 bases and J by 14 bases, with 17 bases between. Germline V gene data show CDR1 as GTSNPN and CDR2 as SVGIG (reference sequence). CDR3 DNA: TGTGCCTGGAGTGTTCGAGACCCCTCGGGGTCCCTCCACTTT. Protein product: CAWSVRDPSGSLHF.

The rearrangement links TRBV14 to TRBJ1-2, with D unresolved. V was trimmed by 6 bases and J by 3 bases, leaving 11 bases between them. Germline CDR1 is SGHDN and CDR2 is FVKESK. There are 13 residues in the CDR3. CDR3 coding DNA: TGTGCCAGCAGTGCGGAGGCAGACTATGGCTACACCTTC. This gives the protein CASSAEADYGYTF.

As DNA, the CDR3 is TGTGCCAGCAGCGCGACAGGGGTAGGGGCCAACGTCCTGACTTTC. Translation: CASSATGVGANVLTF. The chain uses TRBV5-4 and TRBJ2-6; 8 bases are shared with TRBD1. V trimming: 4 bases; J trimming: 4 bases; junction bases outside the gene matches: 4. Per germline, CDR1 SGHNT and CDR2 YYREEE (reference sequence). The CDR3 runs 15 residues.